These T cell receptor beta chains were read from a single sample in a study of cytomegalovirus exposure and HLA in healthy donors. The table came from immunoSEQ multiplex PCR; TCRdb's copy has only in-frame clones and leaves some out. This listing includes around 150,000 clones. The material sequenced was PBMCs. These TCRs come from a woman aged 55-70 years in good health and CMV-seronegative. The CDR3 runs from the conserved cysteine through the conserved F or W. Fields, in order: V gene, D gene, CDR3 length, J gene, CDR3 protein, CDR3 DNA. A D gene is named only where the DNA matches it firmly.

>TRBV5-6|TRBD1|13|TRBJ2-7
CASSWTGTYEQYF
TGTGCCAGCAGCTGGACAGGTACCTACGAGCAGTACTTC
>TRBV6-1|NA|13|TRBJ1-4
CASSEYQNEKLFF
TGTGCCAGCAGTGAATACCAGAATGAAAAACTGTTTTTT
>TRBV19|TRBD1|14|TRBJ1-2
CASSIQQGNYGYTF
TGTGCCAGTAGTATCCAACAGGGGAACTATGGCTACACCTTC
>TRBV5-1|TRBD1|14|TRBJ2-1
CASSFGQGGNEQFF
TGCGCCAGCAGCTTTGGACAGGGGGGCAATGAGCAGTTCTTC
>TRBV5-4|TRBD1|15|TRBJ2-7
CASSTPDRDRYEQYF
TGTGCCAGCAGCACCCCGGACAGGGACCGGTACGAGCAGTACTTC
>TRBV5-1|TRBD2|19|TRBJ2-1
CASSLASSGRRVSYNEQFF
TGCGCCAGCAGCTTGGCGTCCAGCGGGAGAAGGGTCTCCTACAATGAGCAGTTCTTC
>TRBV5-1|NA|14|TRBJ1-3
CASSPTVSGNTIYF
TGCGCCAGCAGCCCGACAGTCTCTGGAAACACCATATATTTT
>TRBV5-1|TRBD2|14|TRBJ2-5
CASSLNGEGETQYF
TGCGCCAGCAGCTTGAATGGGGAGGGAGAGACCCAGTACTTC
>TRBV2|TRBD1|11|TRBJ1-2
CTSLEDREYTF
TGTACCAGTCTTGAGGACAGGGAGTACACCTTC
>TRBV7-2|NA|15|TRBJ1-1
CASSLVAGINTEAFF
TGTGCCAGCAGCTTAGTGGCAGGCATCAACACTGAAGCTTTCTTT
>TRBV7-8|TRBD1|15|TRBJ2-5
CASSTQDRWGETQYF
TGTGCCAGCAGCACCCAGGACAGGTGGGGAGAGACCCAGTACTTC
>TRBV4-3|NA|14|TRBJ2-7
CASSQDRSNGEQYF
TGCGCCAGCAGCCAAGATCGAAGCAATGGCGAGCAGTACTTC
>TRBV2|NA|13|TRBJ1-2
CASSKGENYGYTF
TGTGCCAGCAGCAAGGGGGAGAACTATGGCTACACCTTC
>TRBV11-2|NA|14|TRBJ1-2
CASSFGAGNYGYTF
TGTGCCAGCAGCTTCGGTGCGGGAAACTATGGCTACACCTTC
>TRBV2|NA|13|TRBJ2-1
CASSETSRHEQFF
TGTGCCAGCAGTGAGACAAGCAGGCATGAGCAGTTCTTC
>TRBV11-2|NA|11|TRBJ1-1
CASSSRSTAFF
TGTGCCAGCAGCAGCCGGAGTACAGCTTTCTTT
>TRBV20-1|NA|11|TRBJ2-1
CSFFSRNEQFF
TGCAGTTTTTTTTCTAGGAATGAGCAGTTCTTC
>TRBV5-1|NA|15|TRBJ1-1
CASSFVMTSNTEAFF
TGCGCCAGCAGCTTCGTGATGACTTCGAACACTGAAGCTTTCTTT
>TRBV18|NA|14|TRBJ1-1
CASSPKGSGTEAFF
TGTGCCAGCTCACCAAAAGGGTCGGGGACTGAAGCTTTCTTT
>TRBV5-4|NA|14|TRBJ1-4
CASSWDTTNEKLFF
TGTGCCAGCAGCTGGGACACCACTAATGAAAAACTGTTTTTT
>TRBV7-2|NA|16|TRBJ2-1
CASTDRLAARGNEQFF
TGTGCCAGCACCGACCGTTTAGCGGCCCGGGGCAATGAGCAGTTCTTC
>TRBV5-1|TRBD1|15|TRBJ2-7
CASSPDQGARYEQYF
TGCGCCAGCAGCCCGGACCAGGGGGCCCGCTACGAGCAGTACTTC
>TRBV9|NA|16|TRBJ1-1
CASSVVGHRQDREAFF
TGTGCCAGCAGCGTAGTCGGCCACAGACAGGATCGGGAAGCTTTCTTT
>TRBV11-1|TRBD1|17|TRBJ1-5
CASSPRQQGSGNQPQHF
TGTGCCAGCAGCCCGAGGCAACAGGGGTCGGGCAATCAGCCCCAGCATTTT
>TRBV29-1|NA|13|TRBJ2-1
CSVSRSSYNEQFF
TGCAGCGTTTCGCGTAGCTCCTACAATGAGCAGTTCTTC
>TRBV12-5|NA|16|TRBJ1-1
CASGLVPRGVVTEAFF
TGTGCTAGTGGTTTGGTACCGCGGGGGGTGGTCACTGAAGCTTTCTTT
>TRBV5-4|NA|15|TRBJ1-1
CASSFFGGVNTEAFF
TGTGCCAGCAGCTTTTTTGGGGGGGTTAACACTGAAGCTTTCTTT
>TRBV5-1|TRBD2|14|TRBJ2-7
CASSGGGEPREQYF
TGCGCCAGCAGCGGGGGGGGTGAGCCCAGGGAGCAGTACTTC
>TRBV29-1|NA|14|TRBJ2-7
CSVPGRGNPYEQYF
TGCAGCGTTCCCGGCAGGGGCAATCCCTACGAGCAGTACTTC
>TRBV19|TRBD1|16|TRBJ1-6
CASSIDGQGRNSPLHF
TGTGCCAGTAGTATAGATGGACAGGGGAGGAATTCACCCCTCCACTTT
>TRBV29-1|NA|11|TRBJ2-5
CSVAGGETQYF
TGCAGCGTTGCAGGTGGGGAGACCCAGTACTTC
>TRBV15|NA|16|TRBJ1-5
CATSVRLRGSNQPQHF
TGTGCCACCAGCGTACGTTTGAGGGGGAGCAATCAGCCCCAGCATTTT
>TRBV7-6|NA|13|TRBJ2-5
CASSSHRVETQYF
TGTGCCAGCAGCTCTCACAGGGTTGAGACCCAGTACTTC
>TRBV7-2|TRBD2|17|TRBJ2-2
CASSLGGRGGHTGELFF
TGTGCCAGCAGCTTAGGAGGGCGGGGGGGCCACACCGGGGAGCTGTTTTTT
>TRBV9|NA|14|TRBJ2-7
CASSVQTTSYEQYF
TGTGCCAGCAGCGTACAGACAACCTCCTACGAGCAGTACTTC
>TRBV18|NA|13|TRBJ2-7
CASSPKTPYEQYF
TGTGCCAGCTCACCGAAGACACCCTACGAGCAGTACTTC
>TRBV13|NA|15|TRBJ2-6
CASSLGLRDINVLTF
TGTGCCAGCAGCTTAGGCCTTAGGGACATCAACGTCCTGACTTTC
>TRBV10-3|NA|15|TRBJ1-2
CAISESTGTNYGYTF
TGTGCCATCAGTGAGTCTACAGGGACGAACTATGGCTACACCTTC
>TRBV5-6|TRBD1|17|TRBJ1-4
CASSLVGQTPTNEKLFF
TGTGCCAGCAGCTTGGTGGGACAGACCCCAACTAATGAAAAACTGTTTTTT
>TRBV19|TRBD1|13|TRBJ2-5
CASSSRGLETQYF
TGTGCCAGTAGTTCCAGGGGGCTTGAGACCCAGTACTTC
>TRBV19|NA|15|TRBJ1-5
CASSSGTWGNQPQHF
TGTGCCAGTAGTTCCGGGACATGGGGCAATCAGCCCCAGCATTTT
>TRBV19|TRBD1|15|TRBJ1-1
CASSTIQGGVTEAFF
TGTGCCAGTAGTACGATACAGGGGGGGGTCACTGAAGCTTTCTTT
>TRBV13|NA|12|TRBJ2-5
CASSLREETQYF
TGTGCCAGCAGCTTGAGGGAAGAGACCCAGTACTTC
>TRBV27|TRBD2|16|TRBJ2-7
CASSLGLAGRPYEQYF
TGTGCCAGCAGTTTAGGACTAGCGGGACGACCCTACGAGCAGTACTTC
>TRBV5-5|NA|14|TRBJ2-1
CASSHQDSANEQFF
TGTGCCAGCAGCCATCAGGACAGCGCGAATGAGCAGTTCTTC
>TRBV6-5|TRBD2|13|TRBJ2-7
CASGLDHIDEQYF
TGTGCCAGCGGACTAGACCACATCGACGAGCAGTACTTC
>TRBV7-6|TRBD2|15|TRBJ2-2
CASSLAAGGPGELFF
TGTGCCAGCAGCTTAGCAGCGGGAGGGCCCGGGGAGCTGTTTTTT
>TRBV2|NA|15|TRBJ1-5
CASSKQVTGNQPQHF
TGTGCCAGCAGTAAACAGGTTACGGGCAATCAGCCCCAGCATTTT
>TRBV19|NA|12|TRBJ1-5
CASSIIDQPQHF
TGTGCCAGTAGTATTATAGATCAGCCCCAGCATTTT
>TRBV18|NA|14|TRBJ1-2
CASSPLTGLLGYTF
TGTGCCAGCTCACCCCTTACAGGGTTGCTTGGCTACACCTTC
>TRBV29-1|TRBD1|14|TRBJ2-1
CSVEDTGGSDEQFF
TGCAGCGTTGAAGACACAGGGGGCTCGGATGAGCAGTTCTTC
>TRBV30|NA|13|TRBJ2-3
CAWSLGAEDTQYF
TGTGCCTGGAGTTTGGGGGCGGAAGATACGCAGTATTTT
>TRBV4-1|NA|15|TRBJ1-5
CASSQGAGSNQPQHF
TGCGCCAGCAGCCAAGGGGCGGGAAGCAATCAGCCCCAGCATTTT
>TRBV5-1|NA|14|TRBJ2-5
CASSAQGVDETQYF
TGCGCCAGCAGCGCACAGGGCGTGGATGAGACCCAGTACTTC
>TRBV4-2|TRBD2|16|TRBJ2-7
CASSQDWSGEPYEQYF
TGTGCCAGCAGCCAAGATTGGAGCGGGGAGCCCTACGAGCAGTACTTC
>TRBV2|TRBD2|14|TRBJ2-2
CASSGTMSTGELFF
TGTGCCAGCTCCGGGACTATGAGCACCGGGGAGCTGTTTTTT
>TRBV25-1|TRBD2|15|TRBJ2-3
CASSVTAGGTDTQYF
TGTGCCAGCAGTGTCACAGCGGGAGGGACAGATACGCAGTATTTT